A selection of T cell receptor beta chains follows, all from one sample in a study of CD8 T cells in Susac syndrome. TCRdb fed the immunoSEQ multiplex PCR reads into MiXCR, producing one record per CDR3 protein. Among approximately 280,000 distinct CDR3 sequences listed, more than 75% were seen once. Sequencing used CD8+ T cells from PBMCs. Receptors originate from a human donor with multiple sclerosis. The CDR3 runs from the conserved cysteine through the conserved F or W. D genes are given only for firm matches. Clone size is stated in some rows and not others, as once, few, many or a class when expanded.

abundance	v_gene	j_gene	d_gene	CDR3aa	CDR3nt
-	TRBV4-2	TRBJ2-1	-	CASSQATLAGRGFGNEQFF	TGTGCCAGCAGCCAAGCGACCCTTGCAGGGAGGGGGTTCGGGAATGAGCAGTTCTTC
once	TRBV5-6	TRBJ2-1	-	CASSLDGGEQFF	TGTGCCAGCAGCTTGGACGGGGGAGAGCAGTTCTTC
-	TRBV4-1	TRBJ1-4	-	CASSTRVNEKLFF	TGCGCCAGCAGCACCAGGGTTAATGAAAAACTGTTTTTT
-	TRBV5-4	TRBJ2-2	-	CASSGRDHQGQPGELFF	TGTGCCAGCAGCGGACGGGACCACCAAGGCCAGCCCGGGGAGCTGTTTTTT
-	TRBV19	TRBJ2-7	-	CASSYRGYEQYF	TGTGCCAGTAGCTACCGGGGCTACGAGCAGTACTTC
-	TRBV12-3/TRBV12-4	TRBJ2-1	-	CASSWRAGREQFF	TGTGCCAGCAGTTGGAGGGCGGGACGGGAGCAGTTCTTC
-	TRBV7-8	TRBJ1-1	TRBD1	CASSGQGGINTEAFF	TGTGCCAGCAGCGGACAGGGTGGTATTAACACTGAAGCTTTCTTT
-	TRBV4-1	TRBJ2-5	-	CASSQEGLRQETQYF	TGCGCCAGCAGCCAAGAAGGATTGAGGCAAGAGACCCAGTACTTC
once	TRBV12-5	TRBJ2-7	-	CASGFPLGLQHSYEQYF	TGTGCTAGTGGTTTTCCCTTGGGCCTACAACACTCCTACGAGCAGTACTTC
once	TRBV12-3/TRBV12-4	TRBJ2-4	-	CASSFGGTINIQYF	TGTGCCAGCAGTTTTGGCGGGACAATTAACATTCAGTACTTC
once	TRBV12-3/TRBV12-4	TRBJ2-5	-	CASSPLVETQYF	TGTGCCAGCAGCCCTTTGGTTGAGACCCAGTACTTC
-	TRBV28	TRBJ2-1	TRBD2	CASSLPLWREESYNEQFF	TGTGCCAGCAGTTTGCCCCTTTGGCGGGAGGAGTCCTACAATGAGCAGTTCTTC
-	TRBV9	TRBJ2-7	TRBD2	CASSVGGGSGYEQYF	TGTGCCAGCAGCGTAGGAGGCGGGAGTGGCTACGAGCAGTACTTC
-	TRBV20-1	TRBJ2-7	-	CSAGAQRAYEQYF	TGCAGTGCCGGGGCCCAGCGGGCCTACGAGCAGTACTTC
-	TRBV2	TRBJ2-1	TRBD2	CASKDAGGLDEQFF	TGTGCCAGCAAGGATGCGGGAGGTCTCGATGAGCAGTTCTTC
once	TRBV7-9	TRBJ2-3	TRBD2	CASSPRLAGGSTDTQYF	TGTGCCAGCAGCCCCCGACTAGCGGGGGGTAGCACAGATACGCAGTATTTT
few	TRBV7-9	TRBJ2-5	-	CASSNISETQYF	TGTGCCAGCAGCAACATCTCGGAGACCCAGTACTTC
-	TRBV30	TRBJ1-2	TRBD1	CAWSGDSRYGYTF	TGTGCCTGGAGTGGGGACAGTCGCTATGGCTACACCTTC
-	TRBV11-2	TRBJ2-1	-	CASSSGPGTGEREQFF	TGTGCCAGCAGCTCTGGGCCCGGGACGGGAGAAAGGGAGCAGTTCTTC
-	TRBV10-2	TRBJ2-3	TRBD2	CASTLGLAGGTDTQYF	TGCGCCAGCACCCTTGGACTAGCGGGTGGCACAGATACGCAGTATTTT
-	TRBV28	TRBJ1-5	TRBD1	CASRPTYRGQGQPQHF	TGTGCCAGCAGGCCCACATACAGGGGGCAAGGGCAGCCCCAGCATTTT
-	TRBV27	TRBJ2-5	-	CASSLGLAYQETQYF	TGTGCCAGCAGTTTGGGACTCGCGTACCAAGAGACCCAGTACTTC